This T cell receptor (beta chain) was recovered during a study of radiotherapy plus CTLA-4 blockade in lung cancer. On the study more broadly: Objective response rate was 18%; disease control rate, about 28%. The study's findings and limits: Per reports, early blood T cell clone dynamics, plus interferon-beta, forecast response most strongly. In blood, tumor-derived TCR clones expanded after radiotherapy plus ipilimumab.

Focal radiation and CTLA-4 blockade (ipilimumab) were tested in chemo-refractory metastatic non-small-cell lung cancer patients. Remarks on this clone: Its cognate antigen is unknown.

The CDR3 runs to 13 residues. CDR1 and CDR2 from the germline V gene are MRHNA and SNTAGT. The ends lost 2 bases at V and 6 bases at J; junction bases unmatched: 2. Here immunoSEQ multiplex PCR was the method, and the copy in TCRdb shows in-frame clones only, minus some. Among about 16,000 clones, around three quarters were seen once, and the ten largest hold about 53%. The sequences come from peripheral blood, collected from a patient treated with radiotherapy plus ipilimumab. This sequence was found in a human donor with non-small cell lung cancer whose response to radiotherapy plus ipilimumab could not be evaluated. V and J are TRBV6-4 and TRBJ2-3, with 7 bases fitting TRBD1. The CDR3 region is CASSDRQGDTQYF. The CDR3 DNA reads TGTGCCAGCAGTGACCGACAGGGCGATACGCAGTATTTT.